This TCR beta chain was observed in a study of shared clonotypes between healthy human individuals. Study context: The cohort had a couple of women and a few men, ages 18 to 49. Points from the study as a whole: On the whole, naive subsets had larger estimated richness than memory subsets had. Expectations were that clonotype sharing among donors would be affected by sequencing depth.

Remarks on this clone: Its antigen is unidentified.

Naive CD8 cells comprised CD45RO-negative, CCR7-positively selected cells, excluding terminally differentiated effector memory CD45RA+ cells. This was a deep-level run. Method: immunoSEQ multiplex PCR; TCRdb's copy keeps in-frame clones and lacks some. The data contain 2 million or so clones, roughly 94% of them singletons. With V trimmed by 5 bases and J by 15 bases, 10 bases remained unmatched. Germline CDR1 SQVTM, CDR2 ANQGSEA. The CDR3 is made up of 11 amino acids. The rearrangement joins TRBV29-1 to TRBJ2-3, with 8 bases matching TRBD2. Sequenced sample: naive CD8+ T cells sorted from blood. This receptor was identified in a man aged 18 to 29 in good health. As DNA, the CDR3 is TGCAGCGTTAGCGGGGGCCCCCTCGAATATTTT. It codes for CSVSGGPLEYF.